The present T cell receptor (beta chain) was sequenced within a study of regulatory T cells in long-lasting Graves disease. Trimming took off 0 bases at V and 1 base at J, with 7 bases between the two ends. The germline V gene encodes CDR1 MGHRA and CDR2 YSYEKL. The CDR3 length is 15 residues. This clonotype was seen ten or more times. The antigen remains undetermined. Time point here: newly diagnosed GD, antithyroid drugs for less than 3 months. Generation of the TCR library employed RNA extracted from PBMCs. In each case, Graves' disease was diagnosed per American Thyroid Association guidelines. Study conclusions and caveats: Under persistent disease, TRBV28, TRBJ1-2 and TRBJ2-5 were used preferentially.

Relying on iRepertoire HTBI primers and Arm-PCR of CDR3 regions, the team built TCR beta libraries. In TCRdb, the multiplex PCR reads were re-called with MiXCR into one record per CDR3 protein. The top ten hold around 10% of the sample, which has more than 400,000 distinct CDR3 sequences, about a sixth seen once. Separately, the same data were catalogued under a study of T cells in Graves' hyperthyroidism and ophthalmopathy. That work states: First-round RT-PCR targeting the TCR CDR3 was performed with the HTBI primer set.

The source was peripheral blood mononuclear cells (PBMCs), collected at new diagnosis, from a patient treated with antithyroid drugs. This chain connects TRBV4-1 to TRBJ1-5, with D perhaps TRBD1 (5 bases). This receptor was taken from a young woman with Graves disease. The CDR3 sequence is CASSQDRTSNQPQHF. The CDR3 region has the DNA TGCGCCAGCAGCCAAGACAGGACAAGCAATCAGCCCCAGCATTTT.